The T cell receptor beta chain described here comes from a study of post-analysis software for immune sequencing data. Across the study: Patients with relapsing-remitting, secondary progressive and progressive-relapsing multiple sclerosis courses were all represented. Study-wide results and caveats: Several TRBV segments, TRBV5-6, TRBV5-1 and TRBV20-1 among them, were found more frequent in patients than controls. In multiple sclerosis, normalized Chao1 diversity was significantly below that of controls.

V shed 6 bases and J 5 bases; nucleotides not matched to a gene: 9. This CDR3 has 14 amino acids. Germline V gene sequence: CDR1 SGHTA, CDR2 FQGNSA. The library was made from cDNA and included unique molecular identifiers. TCRdb passed the PCR reads through MiXCR, listing each CDR3 protein once. The sample yields 450,000 to 650,000 distinct CDR3 sequences, 44% seen once. Concerning this clonotype itself: Its antigen is still unknown.

Sequencing was done on a sample of blood. This clonotype originated in a girl under 18 with multiple sclerosis. The genes are TRBV7-2 and TRBJ2-5, with TRBD1 matching over 7 bases. CDR3 in DNA: TGTGCCAGCAGATCCCCGACAGGGACGGAGACCCAGTACTTC. Residues: CASRSPTGTETQYF.